The rows below give T cell receptor beta chains drawn from one sample of a study of cytomegalovirus exposure and HLA in healthy donors. Sequencing used immunoSEQ multiplex PCR; TCRdb keeps in-frame clones, though not all of them. The sample has hundreds of thousands of clones, over 85% seen once. Sequenced material: PBMCs. These TCRs come from a woman under 30 in good health and CMV-seronegative. Each CDR3 is given with its conserved first and last residue. A D gene is named only where the DNA matches it firmly. Size tells how often a clone was seen (once, few, many) or the class of an expanded clone, and some rows leave it out.

cdr3_length,j_call,clone_size,v_call,d_call,cdr3_nt,cdr3_aa
12,TRBJ1-4,.,TRBV7-9,.,TGTGCCAGCAGCCCAAGGGGAGAAAAACTGTTTTTT,CASSPRGEKLFF
19,TRBJ2-2,.,TRBV12-5,.,TGTGCTAGTGGTTTGGTACGAGGTCTAGTTCGCGAGGGGGCCGGGGAGCTGTTTTTT,CASGLVRGLVREGAGELFF
15,TRBJ2-5,.,TRBV10-3,TRBD1,TGTGCCATCAGGCCACAGGGGGCACTCCAAGAGACCCAGTACTTC,CAIRPQGALQETQYF
16,TRBJ2-2,.,TRBV19,.,TGTGCCAGCCTTAATCCCCGCAGGCTGGACACCGGGGAGCTGTTTTTT,CASLNPRRLDTGELFF
14,TRBJ1-5,.,TRBV10-3,.,TGTGCCATCAGTAGTACAGGCCCCAATCAGCCCCAGCATTTT,CAISSTGPNQPQHF
15,TRBJ2-5,.,TRBV5-1,TRBD1,TGCGCCAGCAGCTTGGACAGGGGTTTAGGAGAGACCCAGTACTTC,CASSLDRGLGETQYF
15,TRBJ2-7,.,TRBV5-1,.,TGCGCCAGCAGCTTGGTCCAGCGCAACTCCTACGAGCAGTACTTC,CASSLVQRNSYEQYF
17,TRBJ2-5,.,TRBV5-1,TRBD1,TGCGCCAGCAGCCCCTACCCGGGTACAGGGGCCTCGGAGACCCAGTACTTC,CASSPYPGTGASETQYF
19,TRBJ2-2,.,TRBV11-3,TRBD2,TGTGCCAGCAGCCAAGAGGGACTAGCGGGGGGGCCGAGCACCGGGGAGCTGTTTTTT,CASSQEGLAGGPSTGELFF
15,TRBJ2-1,.,TRBV6-1,.,TGTGCCAGCAGTGAAGTTCTAGGAGCCTACAATGAGCAGTTCTTC,CASSEVLGAYNEQFF
14,TRBJ2-2,once,TRBV6-5,TRBD1,TGTGCCAGCAGGGGCCAGGGGGCAGCCGGGGAGCTGTTTTTT,CASRGQGAAGELFF
13,TRBJ1-5,.,TRBV6-1,.,TGTGCTACCCTCGACAGGTACAATCAGCCCCAGCATTTT,CATLDRYNQPQHF
13,TRBJ2-7,once,TRBV2,TRBD1,TGTGCCAGCACTAGGACAGGGTTCTACGAGCAGTACTTC,CASTRTGFYEQYF